The rows below give T cell receptor beta chains drawn from one sample of a study of blood T cell repertoires in COVID-19. Clones were read by immunoSEQ multiplex PCR, and TCRdb kept only the in-frame ones, dropping some. The data show about 370,000 clones, roughly 90% seen once. Source material: peripheral blood. These TCRs come from a woman aged 25 to 39 with COVID-19, enrolled during active disease. CDR3s include the opening cysteine and the closing phenylalanine or tryptophan. A D gene is named only where the DNA matches it firmly. A row's size may be missing; if present it is once, few, many or a size class.

abundance	v_gene	j_gene	d_gene	CDR3aa	CDR3nt
-	TRBV11-3	TRBJ2-3	-	CASSPDGGPTDTQYF	TGTGCCAGCAGCCCAGACGGGGGGCCCACAGATACGCAGTATTTT
-	TRBV21-1	TRBJ2-1	-	CASTVAGVVLYEQFF	TGTGCCAGCACAGTAGCGGGAGTTGTTCTTTATGAGCAGTTCTTC
-	TRBV28	TRBJ2-6	-	CASSPTGANVLTF	TGTGCCAGCAGTCCTACTGGGGCCAACGTCCTGACTTTC
-	TRBV27	TRBJ2-7	TRBD2	CASRLARSFYF	TGTGCCAGCAGACTAGCGAGAAGCTTTTACTTC
-	TRBV5-1	TRBJ1-1	TRBD1	CASSLEGQGATEAFF	TGCGCCAGCAGCTTGGAGGGACAGGGGGCCACTGAAGCTTTCTTT
-	TRBV4-3	TRBJ1-2	-	CASSQEETGGYGYTF	TGCGCCAGCAGCCAAGAGGAGACAGGTGGATATGGCTACACCTTC
-	TRBV19	TRBJ1-2	TRBD1	CASSNRGPNYGYTF	TGTGCCAGTAGCAACAGGGGACCTAACTATGGCTACACCTTC
-	TRBV24-1	TRBJ1-1	-	CATSDSTGPNTEAFF	TGTGCCACCAGTGACTCAACAGGGCCGAACACTGAAGCTTTCTTT
-	TRBV11-2	TRBJ1-6	TRBD1	CASSRDRDSPLHF	TGTGCCAGCAGCAGGGACAGGGACTCACCCCTCCACTTT
-	TRBV5-4	TRBJ1-2	TRBD1	CASSLRTGADYGYTF	TGTGCCAGCAGCTTGAGGACAGGGGCGGACTATGGCTACACCTTC
few	TRBV19	TRBJ1-6	-	CASSPGSQAGSPLHF	TGTGCCAGTAGTCCTGGGTCTCAGGCCGGTTCACCCCTCCACTTT
-	TRBV18	TRBJ1-6	TRBD1	CASSGTVESPLHF	TGTGCCAGCTCCGGGACAGTGGAGTCACCCCTCCACTTT
-	TRBV5-1	TRBJ1-1	-	CASSLVSGANTEAFF	TGCGCCAGCAGCTTGGTATCAGGGGCGAACACTGAAGCTTTCTTT
-	TRBV30	TRBJ1-4	TRBD1	CAWRGDRGNEKLFF	TGTGCCTGGAGGGGAGACAGGGGGAATGAAAAACTGTTTTTT
-	TRBV6-4	TRBJ1-2	TRBD1	CASSEVLGQGHYGYTF	TGTGCCAGCAGTGAAGTTCTGGGACAGGGACACTATGGCTACACCTTC
-	TRBV11-2	TRBJ1-2	-	CASRVSGGRLESNYGYTF	TGTGCCAGCAGGGTTTCCGGGGGTCGCCTTGAATCTAACTATGGCTACACCTTC
-	TRBV7-2	TRBJ2-3	TRBD2	CASSPQGGRGDTQYF	TGTGCCAGCAGCCCCCAGGGAGGGAGGGGAGATACGCAGTATTTT